Listed here are 27 T cell receptor beta chains from one sample, sequenced in a study of T-cell reconstitution after alpha-beta-depleted transplantation in children. The authors prepared the TCRbeta library with unique molecular identifiers. TCRdb recomputed calls from the PCR reads with MiXCR, one row per CDR3 protein. The table lists hundreds of thousands of distinct CDR3 sequences, 16% of them singletons. The sequencing used PBMCs from the stem cell graft donor, collected from the stem cell graft. These TCRs come from a human donor who donated a stem cell graft to a child with acute myeloid leukemia.

This clonotype came up a few times. The chain couples TRBV13 to TRBJ1-2, with TRBD1 matching over 7 bases. The CDR3 totals 14 residues. Germline V CDR1 and CDR2: PRHDT, FYEKMQ (reference sequence). V gave up 5 bases and J gave up 6 bases; unmatched junction bases: 9. CDR3 nucleotide sequence: TGTGCCAGCAGCCCCACACTCGACAGGGATGGCTACACCTTC. The encoded protein is CASSPTLDRDGYTF.

This clonotype was recorded many times. This chain uses TRBV20-1 with TRBJ1-1, with 7 bases matching TRBD1. Germline CDR1 and CDR2: DFQATT and SNEGSKA (reference sequence). The V segment lost 5 bases and the J segment 7 bases; nucleotides outside the gene matches: 7. The CDR3 covers 12 residues. The DNA for the CDR3 is TGCAGTGCTGGGGAACAGGGGATTGAAGCTTTCTTT. Protein product: CSAGEQGIEAFF.

This chain connects TRBV7-2 to TRBJ2-7; a possible D gene is TRBD1 (6 bases). Germline CDR1 is SGHTA and CDR2 is FQGNSA. The V and J ends lost 5 bases and 4 bases respectively, with 18 bases between them. This CDR3 has 15 amino acids. Here the CDR3 DNA reads TGTGCCAGCAGCCCAGGGGCCGACAGGTGGTACGAGCAGTACGTC. Residues: CASSPGADRWYEQYV.

This clonotype has a count of ten or more. The DNA of the CDR3 is TGTGCCACCAGTGATACGGGACCTATAGAGACCCAGTACTTC. Translating it yields CATSDTGPIETQYF. V usage is TRBV24-1 and J usage is TRBJ2-5, with D perhaps being TRBD1 or TRBD2 (5 bases each). Germline-derived CDR1 and CDR2 are KGHDR and SFDVKD. The V end was cut by 3 bases, the J end by 4 bases, with 11 bases between. CDR3 length equals 14 residues.

In its sample, this clonotype was seen a few times. The chain uses TRBV5-1 and TRBJ1-1; D is undetermined. Trimming left V 0 bases short and J 4 bases short, with 10 bases between. CDR1 SGHRS and CDR2 YFSETQ come from the germline V gene. The CDR3 loop spans 14 amino acids. The CDR3: CASSLDKSPTEAFF. CDR3 in DNA: TGCGCCAGCAGCTTGGATAAGAGTCCCACTGAAGCTTTCTTT.

This clonotype has a handful of counts. The chain has TRBV4-3 and TRBJ2-1; 9 bases match TRBD1. CDR1 is LGHNA and CDR2 is YSLEER in the germline V gene. Unmatched junction bases numbered 12, after V lost 3 bases and J lost 12 bases. The CDR3 extends over 15 amino acids. CDR3 DNA: TGCGCCAGCAGCCAGATTGGGACAGGGCCGGGCGGGCAGTTCTTC. It translates to CASSQIGTGPGGQFF.

There are many counts of this clonotype. This chain connects TRBV20-1 to TRBJ1-1, with D unresolved. Germline values: CDR1 DFQATT, CDR2 SNEGSKA (reference sequence). The CDR3 extends over 14 amino acids. Trimming shortened V by 3 bases and J by 0 bases, and 11 bases separated the two germline ends. This CDR3 is CSASIPGMNTEAFF. The DNA for the CDR3 is TGCAGTGCTAGTATTCCAGGCATGAACACTGAAGCTTTCTTT.

The chain links TRBV4-2 to TRBJ2-2; D possibly corresponds to TRBD1 (6 bases). V dropped 4 bases and J dropped 1 base, with 19 bases sitting between them. Looked up from germline, CDR1 is LGHNA and CDR2 is YNFKEQ. The CDR3 has 18 residues. CDR3 sequence: CASSPHHQGKGNTGELFF. CDR3 sequence (DNA): TGTGCCAGCAGCCCCCATCACCAGGGGAAGGGGAACACCGGGGAGCTGTTTTTT.

J is TRBJ2-1 and V is TRBV2; TRBD1 matches at 9 bases. This CDR3 is 16 amino acids long. After removal of 6 bases from V and 8 bases from J, the junction contained 14 bases not matched to a gene. Germline CDR1 reads SNHLY; CDR2 reads FYNNEI. The CDR3 loop reads CASRGTGTGFFDEQFF. CDR3 DNA: TGTGCCAGCAGGGGAACCGGGACAGGGTTTTTCGATGAGCAGTTCTTC.

This chain links TRBV10-2 with TRBJ1-1, with D possibly TRBD1 on 6 matching bases. Trimming left V 6 bases short and J 0 bases short, with 11 bases between. The CDR3 spans 14 residues. Germline V gives CDR1 WSHSY, CDR2 SAAADI. Here the CDR3 DNA reads TGCGCCAGCAGATTACAGGGCATGAACACTGAAGCTTTCTTT. The encoded protein is CASRLQGMNTEAFF.

At least ten counts were recorded for this clonotype. The CDR3 protein is CSVETGFEAFF. The CDR3 region has the DNA TGCAGCGTTGAAACAGGCTTTGAAGCTTTCTTT. The V gene is TRBV29-1, the J gene TRBJ1-1; a weak D match, TRBD1 (5 bases). The V end lost 2 bases, the J end lost 7 bases, and 8 bases lay between the germline ends. Germline assignment: CDR1 SQVTM and CDR2 ANQGSEA. CDR3 size: 11 residues.

This clonotype was picked up a small number of times. This chain links TRBV10-3 with TRBJ2-7; a possible D gene is TRBD1 (5 bases). The germline V gene encodes CDR1 ENHRY and CDR2 SYGVKD. CDR3 length equals 15 residues. V lost 3 bases to trimming and J lost 2 bases, with 14 bases between them. CDR3 region: CAISDQGSPAYEQYF. DNA for the CDR3: TGTGCCATCAGTGACCAGGGATCCCCCGCCTACGAGCAGTACTTC.

V usage is TRBV7-8 and J usage is TRBJ1-1; D is uncertain. Germline V gene sequence: CDR1 SGHVS, CDR2 FQNEAQ. V was cut by 3 bases and J by 0 bases, with 5 bases left in between. CDR3 length: 13 residues. CDR3 coding DNA: TGTGCCAGCAGCTTCATGCTGAACACTGAAGCTTTCTTT. Encoded protein: CASSFMLNTEAFF.

The chain recombines TRBV13 with TRBJ1-2; TRBD1 aligns across 8 bases. V was clipped by 4 bases and J by 6 bases; unmatched bases: 16. From germline, CDR1 is PRHDT and CDR2 FYEKMQ (reference sequence). The CDR3 contains 17 residues. This CDR3 is CASSYFLSAGGDHGYTF. The CDR3 nucleotides read TGTGCCAGCAGCTACTTCCTGAGTGCAGGGGGCGACCATGGCTACACCTTC.

The chain employs TRBV12-3 or TRBV12-4 and TRBJ1-2, with a weak D call TRBD1 (5 bases). The CDR3 runs to 14 residues. The ends were cut back, 2 bases at V and 6 bases at J, with 13 bases in the middle. The CDR3 nucleotides read TGTGCCAGCAGTTTAAGAGAGGGGAGTAATGGCTACACCTTC. Protein sequence: CASSLREGSNGYTF.

A few counts support this clonotype. The chain uses TRBV20-1 and TRBJ1-3, with a weak D call TRBD1 (5 bases). Trimming removed 5 bases from V and 4 bases from J, with 21 bases in between. The CDR3 runs 16 residues. The V gene's germline CDR1 is DFQATT and CDR2 SNEGSKA (reference sequence). This CDR3 is CSAPVGGQGAGNTIYF. CDR3 sequence (DNA): TGCAGTGCTCCAGTGGGAGGGCAGGGAGCCGGAAACACCATATATTTT.

The chain has TRBV3-1 and TRBJ2-5; maybe TRBD2 (7 bases). Trimming removed 0 bases at V and 2 bases at J, with 13 bases between. The CDR3 length is 16 residues. Germline V gene lookup returns CDR1 LGHDT and CDR2 YNNKEL (reference sequence). The CDR3 DNA reads as TGTGCCAGCAGCCAAGATAGGGGGGGGGATCAAGAGACCCAGTACTTC. The encoded protein is CASSQDRGGDQETQYF.

This clonotype was detected a few times. The CDR3 nucleotides are TGTGCCAGCAGCTGGAAAGCGGACCGGCCCTACGAGCAGTACTTC. Translating gives CASSWKADRPYEQYF. V gene TRBV7-9 combines with J gene TRBJ2-7, with D maybe TRBD2 (5 bases). V lost 4 bases and J 2 bases, leaving 15 bases between the germline ends. The CDR3 runs to 15 residues. Germline-derived CDR1 and CDR2 are SEHNR and FQNEAQ (reference sequence).

The CDR3 protein is CASSARLRGGLDEQFF. In DNA, the CDR3 is TGTGCCAGCAGCGCGAGGTTGCGGGGGGGCCTCGATGAGCAGTTCTTC. This rearrangement joins TRBV9 to TRBJ2-1, with 9 bases lining up with TRBD2. With 3 bases clipped from V and 8 bases from J, the junction kept 12 bases outside the gene matches. There are 16 residues in the CDR3. Per germline, CDR1 SGDLS and CDR2 YYNGEE.

This CDR3 reads CASSQKEGTSGRLSETQYF. CDR3 DNA: TGCGCCAGCAGCCAAAAAGAGGGGACTAGCGGGCGCCTCTCAGAGACCCAGTACTTC. The V gene is TRBV4-1, the J gene TRBJ2-5, with TRBD2 identical over 12 bases. Germline CDR1 is MGHRA and CDR2 is YSYEKL. Trimming at V came to 2 bases and at J to 4 bases, leaving 14 bases not matched to a gene. There are 19 residues in the CDR3.

The chain couples TRBV3-1 to TRBJ2-6, with TRBD2 identical over 7 bases. V gave up 1 base and J gave up 1 base; unmatched junction bases: 4. The CDR3 is 17 amino acids. Germline V gene data show CDR1 as LGHDT and CDR2 as YNNKEL (reference sequence). CDR3 sequence (DNA): TGTGCCAGCAGCCAAGGATTAGCGGGTTCTGGGGCCAACGTCCTGACTTTC. Translating it yields CASSQGLAGSGANVLTF. Full variable domain (missing parts from reference TRBV3-1 and TRBJ2-6): DTAVSQTPKYLVTQMGNDKSIKCEQNLGHDTMYWYKQDSKKFLKIMFSYNNKELIINETVPNRFSPKSPDKAHLNLHINSLELGDSAVYFCASSQGLAGSGANVLTFGAGSRLTVL.

The table lists this clonotype with many counts. V usage is TRBV12-3 or TRBV12-4 and J usage is TRBJ2-5, with D possibly being TRBD2 (6 bases). The CDR3 runs to 13 residues. Trimming shortened V by 7 bases and J by 5 bases, and 14 bases separated the two germline ends. CDR3 protein: CASTVEGTETQYF. The DNA for the CDR3 is TGTGCCAGCACCGTTGAAGGGACTGAGACCCAGTACTTC.

The sample holds a few counts of this clonotype. This sequence joins TRBV28 and TRBJ2-7; 14 nucleotides agree with TRBD2. Germline lookup yields CDR1 MDHEN and CDR2 SYDVKM. After removal of 6 bases from V and 4 bases from J, the junction contained 5 bases not matched to a gene. CDR3 length equals 15 residues. CDR3 bases: TGTGCCAGCAGCCCGGGACTAGCGGGGGTTTACGAGCAGTACGTC. This sequence encodes CASSPGLAGVYEQYV.

This clonotype appeared many times. V is TRBV20-1 and J is TRBJ2-3; 8 bases fit TRBD2. After removal of 6 bases from V and 4 bases from J, the junction contained 12 bases not matched to a gene. This CDR3 has 15 residues. Germline V gene lookup returns CDR1 DFQATT and CDR2 SNEGSKA (reference sequence). CDR3 coding DNA: TGCAGTGCCTACGCGGGGGGAGCTATCGCAGATACGCAGTATTTT. Translation: CSAYAGGAIADTQYF.

This chain uses TRBV6-2 or TRBV6-3 with TRBJ1-2; 9 positions match TRBD1. The CDR3 spans 15 residues. CDR1 and CDR2 (germline): MNHEY, SVGEGT. V lost 7 bases and J lost 8; bases outside the gene matches: 14. The DNA of the CDR3 is TGTGCCAGCACCTCCCCGATACAGGGGGCTAAAGGCTACACCTTC. It is translated as CASTSPIQGAKGYTF.

This clonotype has only a few counts. The chain combines TRBV20-1 with TRBJ1-4; 8 nucleotides agree with TRBD1. V dropped 5 bases and J dropped 2; count of bases not matched to a gene: 7. This CDR3 has 15 residues. The germline CDR1 and CDR2 sequences are DFQATT and SNEGSKA (reference sequence). CDR3 DNA: TGCAGTGCTCCTGACCAGGGGGCGACTAATGAAAAACTGTTTTTT. Translating it yields CSAPDQGATNEKLFF.

A few counts support this clonotype. The rearrangement joins TRBV4-3 to TRBJ2-2, with 7 bases that match TRBD1. This CDR3 spans 15 amino acids. Per germline, CDR1 LGHNA and CDR2 YSLEER. V trimming: 1 base; J trimming: 8 bases; junction bases outside the gene matches: 7. CDR3 nucleotide sequence: TGCGCCAGCAGCCAAGCCAACAGGGGATCAGGGGAGCTGTTTTTT. Translated, it gives CASSQANRGSGELFF.